A selection of T cell receptor beta chains follows, all from one sample in a study of T-cell reconstitution after alpha-beta-depleted transplantation in children. TCRdb recomputed calls from the PCR reads with MiXCR, one row per CDR3 protein. The table lists 900,000 or so distinct CDR3 sequences, roughly 15% of them singletons, with about 4.6% in the top ten. The sample was PBMCs, mostly from graft donor cells, taken 360 days after TCRalphabeta/CD19-depleted stem cell transplant. The receptors here all came from a male patient younger than 18 who had a stem cell transplant for acute lymphoblastic leukemia, so the T cells may come from the graft donor. The CDR3 runs from the conserved cysteine through the conserved F or W. D genes are given only for firm matches. The size entry is marked missing in some rows and otherwise reads once, few, many or a size class.

j_call clone_size d_call v_call cdr3_aa cdr3_nt
TRBJ2-4 few TRBD2 TRBV7-2 CASSQTGTRRDIQYF TGTGCCAGCAGCCAAACCGGGACTAGGAGGGACATTCAGTACTTC
TRBJ2-7 few - TRBV3-1 CASSPTLSSGPYEQYF TGTGCCAGCAGTCCTACTCTCTCGTCAGGCCCCTACGAGCAGTACTTC
TRBJ2-7 - TRBD1 TRBV27 CASSRGTGATYEQYF TGTGCCAGCAGTCGGGGGACAGGGGCCACCTACGAGCAGTACTTC
TRBJ2-3 few - TRBV10-3 CAIRGYGGKTDTQYF TGTGCCATCAGGGGCTATGGGGGGAAAACAGATACGCAGTATTTT
TRBJ2-5 - TRBD2 TRBV20-1 CSARGAGGIPQETQYF TGCAGTGCTAGAGGTGCGGGAGGGATCCCTCAAGAGACCCAGTACTTC
TRBJ1-2 - - TRBV29-1 CSVERGYYGYTF TGCAGCGTTGAGCGGGGGTACTATGGCTACACCTTC
TRBJ2-2 - - TRBV7-9 CASSSTDYPNTGELFF TGTGCCAGCAGCTCCACCGACTATCCGAACACCGGGGAGCTGTTTTTT
TRBJ1-4 few - TRBV18 CASSTDRNEKLFF TGTGCCAGCTCAACAGACAGAAATGAAAAACTGTTTTTT
TRBJ2-1 - TRBD2 TRBV6-2/TRBV6-3 CASSSLDHLAGVYNEQFF TGTGCCAGCAGTTCCCTTGACCACCTAGCGGGAGTTTACAATGAGCAGTTCTTC
TRBJ2-5 - - TRBV19 CASRTSGGMETQYF TGTGCCAGTAGGACTAGTGGAGGGATGGAGACCCAGTACTTC
TRBJ2-3 - TRBD2 TRBV7-3 CASSPIAGGADTQYF TGTGCCAGCAGCCCCATAGCGGGAGGCGCAGATACGCAGTATTTT
TRBJ2-5 - - TRBV10-2 CASSESETQYF TGCGCCAGCAGTGAGTCTGAGACCCAGTACTTC
TRBJ2-7 few - TRBV7-9 CASSFLIGLHYEQYF TGTGCCAGCAGCTTTTTGATAGGCCTTCACTACGAGCAGTACTTC
TRBJ1-2 - TRBD1 TRBV27 CASSLGTGIGGYTF TGTGCCAGCAGTTTAGGGACAGGGATTGGTGGCTACACCTTC
TRBJ2-7 few - TRBV4-1 CASSQGWLSYEQYF TGCGCCAGCAGCCAAGGCTGGCTGTCCTACGAGCAGTACTTC
TRBJ1-1 - - TRBV5-1 CASSLSGRARLSLEAFF TGCGCCAGCAGCTTGTCGGGCAGGGCCCGTCTATCACTTGAAGCTTTCTTT
TRBJ2-1 - - TRBV7-3 CASSHSGGERGEQFF TGTGCCAGCAGTCATTCAGGGGGGGAGCGGGGTGAGCAGTTCTTC
TRBJ2-7 - - TRBV18 CASSRRGRGGSYEQYF TGTGCCAGCTCACGGAGGGGACGAGGAGGGTCCTACGAGCAGTACTTC
TRBJ2-7 few TRBD1 TRBV11-2 CASSLGSPGTGGYYEQYF TGTGCCAGCAGCTTAGGATCGCCCGGGACAGGGGGCTATTACGAGCAGTACTTC
TRBJ2-2 many - TRBV7-8 CASTTWGRDTGELFF TGTGCCAGCACGACGTGGGGGCGGGACACCGGGGAGCTGTTTTTT
TRBJ2-2 many - TRBV24-1 CATRGLGSTGELFF TGTGCCACCAGGGGCCTGGGAAGCACCGGGGAGCTGTTTTTT
TRBJ1-1 - - TRBV14 CASSQELAAAEAFF TGTGCCAGCAGCCAAGAGCTCGCGGCGGCTGAAGCTTTCTTT
TRBJ2-7 - - TRBV5-1 CASSYSGTLEQYF TGCGCCAGCAGCTATTCCGGAACTCTCGAGCAGTACTTC
TRBJ2-1 - - TRBV7-2 CASSVPRQKAPLKRPWDWDEQFF TGTGCCAGCAGCGTCCCTCGACAGAAGGCTCCTTTAAAGCGGCCCTGGGATTGGGATGAGCAGTTCTTC
TRBJ2-7 - - TRBV7-8 CASRLDSQTYEQYF TGTGCCAGCAGACTCGACAGCCAGACCTACGAGCAGTACTTC